Listed below are T cell receptor beta chains from one sample, sequenced in a study of neurological immune-mediated disorders. TCRdb re-called the 5' RACE reads with MiXCR, one entry per CDR3 protein. The sample carries roughly 21,000 distinct CDR3 sequences, 15% recorded once. What was sequenced was PBMCs. The receptors derive from a female donor with HTLV-1-associated myelopathy (HAM/TSP). The CDR3 runs from the conserved cysteine through the conserved F or W. Fields, in order: D gene, clone size, CDR3 length, V gene, J gene, CDR3 protein, CDR3 DNA. D genes are given only for firm matches. Clone size, where shown, is once, few, many, or a class for clones that have expanded.

D gene: TRBD2; clone size: many; CDR3 length: 16; V gene: TRBV7-2; J gene: TRBJ2-2; CDR3 protein: CASSLAASGGVGELFF; CDR3 DNA: TGTGCCAGCAGCTTAGCGGCTAGCGGAGGGGTCGGGGAGCTGTTTTTT
D gene: TRBD2; clone size: many; CDR3 length: 15; V gene: TRBV5-1; J gene: TRBJ2-5; CDR3 protein: CASSGTSGGGETQYF; CDR3 DNA: TGCGCCAGCAGCGGGACTAGCGGGGGAGGAGAGACCCAGTACTTC
D gene: NA; clone size: many; CDR3 length: 11; V gene: TRBV20-1; J gene: TRBJ2-2; CDR3 protein: CSARVAGELFF; CDR3 DNA: TGCAGTGCTAGAGTAGCCGGGGAGCTGTTTTTT
D gene: NA; clone size: many; CDR3 length: 13; V gene: TRBV20-1; J gene: TRBJ2-7; CDR3 protein: CSARDPGTYEQYF; CDR3 DNA: TGCAGTGCTAGAGACCCGGGCACCTACGAGCAGTACTTC
D gene: TRBD2; clone size: medium-sized; CDR3 length: 14; V gene: TRBV28; J gene: TRBJ2-1; CDR3 protein: CASSLRDYLNEQFF; CDR3 DNA: TGTGCCAGCAGTTTGAGGGACTACCTCAATGAGCAGTTCTTC
D gene: TRBD2; clone size: few; CDR3 length: 14; V gene: TRBV2; J gene: TRBJ2-1; CDR3 protein: CASSELAGVNEQFF; CDR3 DNA: TGTGCCAGCAGTGAACTAGCGGGGGTCAATGAGCAGTTCTTC
D gene: TRBD2; clone size: many; CDR3 length: 15; V gene: TRBV5-1; J gene: TRBJ2-1; CDR3 protein: CASSLEGTSTNEQFF; CDR3 DNA: TGCGCCAGCAGCTTGGAAGGGACTAGCACAAATGAGCAGTTCTTC
D gene: NA; clone size: many; CDR3 length: 14; V gene: TRBV5-1; J gene: TRBJ1-2; CDR3 protein: CASSPEGLIYGYTF; CDR3 DNA: TGCGCCAGCAGCCCCGAGGGACTGATCTATGGCTACACCTTC
D gene: NA; clone size: NA; CDR3 length: 14; V gene: TRBV2; J gene: TRBJ1-1; CDR3 protein: CATKAPKGSTEAFF; CDR3 DNA: TGTGCCACCAAGGCGCCAAAAGGTAGCACTGAAGCTTTCTTT
D gene: TRBD1; clone size: NA; CDR3 length: 16; V gene: TRBV6-5; J gene: TRBJ2-7; CDR3 protein: CASSWSDQGQSYEQYF; CDR3 DNA: TGTGCCAGCAGTTGGAGTGACCAGGGACAGTCCTACGAGCAGTACTTC
D gene: NA; clone size: many; CDR3 length: 14; V gene: TRBV3-2; J gene: TRBJ1-1; CDR3 protein: CASSQDPKNTEAFF; CDR3 DNA: TGTGCCAGCAGCCAAGATCCGAAGAACACTGAAGCTTTCTTT
D gene: TRBD2; clone size: many; CDR3 length: 20; V gene: TRBV6-1; J gene: TRBJ2-2; CDR3 protein: CASTPYLSPGLAGSTGELFF; CDR3 DNA: TGTGCCAGCACACCATACCTTTCCCCGGGACTAGCGGGGTCCACCGGGGAGCTGTTTTTT
D gene: TRBD2; clone size: many; CDR3 length: 17; V gene: TRBV20-1; J gene: TRBJ2-7; CDR3 protein: CSARDFRLAGGVYEQYF; CDR3 DNA: TGCAGTGCTAGAGATTTTAGGCTAGCGGGAGGTGTGTACGAGCAGTACTTC
D gene: TRBD1; clone size: many; CDR3 length: 17; V gene: TRBV10-3; J gene: TRBJ2-3; CDR3 protein: CAISEPTTGSRTDTQYF; CDR3 DNA: TGTGCCATCAGTGAGCCAACGACAGGGTCGCGCACAGATACGCAGTATTTT
D gene: NA; clone size: medium-sized; CDR3 length: 14; V gene: TRBV20-1; J gene: TRBJ2-5; CDR3 protein: CSAKTGAAQETQYF; CDR3 DNA: TGCAGTGCTAAGACAGGAGCAGCTCAAGAGACCCAGTACTTC
D gene: NA; clone size: many; CDR3 length: 15; V gene: TRBV7-2; J gene: TRBJ2-7; CDR3 protein: CASSLVGGQTYEQYF; CDR3 DNA: TGTGCCAGCAGCTTAGTTGGCGGGCAAACCTACGAGCAGTACTTC
D gene: TRBD1; clone size: few; CDR3 length: 11; V gene: TRBV29-1; J gene: TRBJ2-7; CDR3 protein: CSAQTGDEQYF; CDR3 DNA: TGCAGCGCCCAGACAGGGGACGAGCAGTACTTC